These 15 T cell receptor beta chains were all obtained from the same sample, sequenced in a study of T cells in Graves' hyperthyroidism and ophthalmopathy. From RNA transcripts, TCR beta CDR3 regions were amplified. First-round RT-PCR targeting the TCR CDR3 was performed with the HTBI primer set. Via MiXCR, TCRdb re-called the multiplex PCR reads, giving one row per CDR3 protein. The table lists around 660,000 distinct CDR3 sequences, nearly 45% of them singletons. Sequences were obtained from peripheral blood or thyroid tissue (not recorded which). The receptor source for this set is an adult man with Graves' disease, either hyperthyroidism or ophthalmopathy (not recorded which).

This sequence joins TRBV29-1 and TRBJ1-2; D not resolved. This CDR3 is 11 amino acids long. V was pared by 6 bases and J by 4 bases, with 9 bases between. From germline, CDR1 is SQVTM and CDR2 ANQGSEA. The CDR3 nucleotides are TGCAGCGTCGGGTCCTTCTATGGCTACACCTTC. It specifies CSVGSFYGYTF.

There are a few counts of this clonotype. The chain carries TRBV7-9 and TRBJ1-2, with 9 bases aligning to TRBD1. The CDR3 is 16 residues long. Per germline, CDR1 SEHNR and CDR2 FQNEAQ (reference sequence). The ends lost 0 bases at V and 6 bases at J; junction bases unmatched: 8. DNA of the CDR3: TGTGCCAGCAGCTTAGCACCGGGACAGGGAATCGATGGCTACACCTTC. Encoded protein: CASSLAPGQGIDGYTF.

The DNA of the CDR3 is TGTGCCAGCAGCGTAGCGGGAGGGCCCGAACCTAACTATGGCTACACCTTC. This codes for CASSVAGGPEPNYGYTF. The chain employs TRBV9 and TRBJ1-2, with D uncertain. The V gene lost 0 bases and the J gene lost 0 bases, with 15 bases spanning the gap. This CDR3 comprises 17 residues. Germline loops: CDR1 SGDLS, CDR2 YYNGEE.

V gene TRBV7-2 combines with J gene TRBJ1-4, with TRBD1 matching 9 bases. CDR3 length equals 18 residues. The germline V gene has CDR1 SGHTA and CDR2 FQGNSA. With 2 bases clipped from V and 6 bases from J, the junction kept 13 bases outside the gene matches. The CDR3 bases are TGTGCCAGCAGCTTATCGTACCGTCCCCGGACAGGGGATGAAAAACTGTTTTTT. Translating it yields CASSLSYRPRTGDEKLFF.

The V call is TRBV15, the J call TRBJ2-7; 11 positions match TRBD1. Germline V gene lookup returns CDR1 LNHNV and CDR2 YYDKDF (reference sequence). CDR3 size: 17 residues. The V and J ends lost 1 base and 2 bases, in that order; junction bases with no gene match: 7. The CDR3 region has the DNA TGTGCCACCAGCAGAGCCTGGACAGGGGGCATTGCCTACGAGCAGTACTTC. Protein sequence: CATSRAWTGGIAYEQYF.

The chain joins TRBV29-1 to TRBJ1-2; D unclear. This CDR3 comprises 13 residues. Germline loops: CDR1 SQVTM, CDR2 ANQGSEA. Trimming took off 6 bases at V and 7 bases at J, with 18 bases between the two ends. The CDR3 loop reads CSVEDRPPSGYTF. DNA for the CDR3: TGCAGCGTAGAGGACCGGCCCCCGAGTGGCTACACCTTC.

This clonotype has a single count. This chain connects TRBV11-1 to TRBJ2-7, with no clear D. The germline CDR1 and CDR2 sequences are SGHAT and FQDESV (reference sequence). V was clipped by 2 bases and J by 6 bases, with 11 bases between them. The CDR3 has 13 residues. The DNA for the CDR3 is TGTGCCAGCAGCTTATTAAAAGGTAGCGAGCAGTACTTC. This codes for CASSLLKGSEQYF.

The rearrangement uses TRBV29-1 and TRBJ2-5; 11 nucleotides align to TRBD1. Germline CDR1 reads SQVTM; CDR2 reads ANQGSEA. The CDR3 runs to 14 residues. Unmatched junction bases numbered 5, after V lost 4 bases and J lost 4 bases. The CDR3 DNA sequence: TGCAGCGTTGCCGCGGGACAGGGGGTAGAGACCCAGTACTTC. Translating gives CSVAAGQGVETQYF.

The genes are TRBV5-8 and TRBJ1-1, with a weak D call TRBD1 (5 bases). V was pared by 1 base and J by 3 bases, with 13 bases between. Germline assignment: CDR1 SGHTS and CDR2 YDEGEE. This CDR3 has 15 residues. CDR3 bases: TGTGCCAGCAGCTTGCTTGGGGACGTAGACACTGAAGCTTTCTTT. Translated, it gives CASSLLGDVDTEAFF.

The rearrangement joins TRBV9 to TRBJ1-1; D gene uncertain. The CDR3 has 15 amino acids. CDR1 SGDLS and CDR2 YYNGEE come from the germline V gene. V lost 1 base to trimming and J lost 1 base, with 11 bases between them. In nucleotides, the CDR3 is TGTGCCAGCAGCGTAAGCGACAACCCGAACACTGAAGCTTTCTTT. It specifies CASSVSDNPNTEAFF. The full variable domain, completed using reference TRBV9 and TRBJ1-1, is DSGVTQTPKHLITATGQRVTLRCSPRSGDLSVYWYQQSLDQGLQFLIQYYNGEERAKGNILERFSAQQFPDLHSELNLSSLELGDSALYFCASSVSDNPNTEAFFGQGTRLTVV.

A note on this clonotype: A much larger clonotype is one base distant, so this may be a read error. This chain links TRBV2 with TRBJ1-4, with 9 bases matching TRBD1. CDR1 is SNHLY and CDR2 is FYNNEI in the germline V gene. The CDR3 is 15 residues long. In DNA, the CDR3 is TGTGCCATCAGTGAAGGCGGGACAGGGAGTGAAAAACTGTTTTTT. Translation gives CAISEGGTGSEKLFF.

V gene TRBV9 combines with J gene TRBJ2-5; D tentatively fits TRBD1 or TRBD2 (5 bases each). V dropped 2 bases and J dropped 4 bases, with 18 bases sitting between them. Per germline, CDR1 SGDLS and CDR2 YYNGEE. The CDR3 is 16 amino acids. The CDR3 nucleotides are TGTGCCAGCAGCGTCACCTTAGGGTTCGGGACAGAGACCCAGTACTTC. Translated, it gives CASSVTLGFGTETQYF.

Comment on this clonotype: One junction end disagrees with the germline gene, perhaps due to a read error. This sequence joins TRBV7-9 and TRBJ1-2; maybe TRBD1 (5 bases). The CDR3 consists of 12 residues. The germline gives CDR1 SEHNR, CDR2 FQNEAQ (reference sequence). CDR3 DNA: TGTGTCAGCAGCTTATTGTGGGACGGCTACACCTTC. It specifies CVSSLLWDGYTF. Supplemented by reference TRBV7-9 and TRBJ1-2, the full variable domain reads DTGVSQNPRHKITKRGQNVTFRCDPISEHNRLYWYRQTLGQGPEFLTYFQNEAQLEKSRLLSDRFSAERPKGSFSTLEIQRTEQGDSAMYLCVSSLLWDGYTFGSGTRLTVV.

A remark on this clonotype: A single base separates this from a much larger clone, so it may be a read error. The gene calls are TRBV20-1 and TRBJ1-2; tentative D call: TRBD1 (5 bases). Germline V gives CDR1 DFQATT, CDR2 SNEGSKA (reference sequence). The CDR3 contains 12 residues. The CDR3, as DNA: TGCAGTGCTAGGGGAGGGGACTATGGCTTCACCTTC. Its translation: CSARGGDYGFTF.

With regard to this clonotype: A much larger clone sits a single nucleotide away, making a read error possible. V is TRBV12-3 or TRBV12-4 and J is TRBJ1-2; no reliable D call. V shed 10 bases and J shed 4 bases, with 13 bases lying between them. This CDR3 has 12 amino acids. CDR3 coding DNA: TGTGCCAACACCACCGGTGGCTATGGCTACACCTTC. Protein sequence: CANTTGGYGYTF.